The rows below give T cell receptor beta chains drawn from one sample of a study of blood T cells in healthy people across ages. TCRdb passed the 5' RACE reads through MiXCR, listing each CDR3 protein once. The sample records 650,000 to 950,000 distinct CDR3 sequences, around 45% being singletons. Sample: blood. These receptors were taken from a man in his 60s in good health. CDR3s leave out the opening cysteine and the closing phenylalanine or tryptophan.

J gene,V gene,CDR3 protein
TRBJ2-3,TRBV21-1,ASCTQY
TRBJ1-5,TRBV28,ASSLFAQPQH
TRBJ2-7,TRBV7-2,ASGSIQTGEQY
TRBJ2-1,TRBV13,ASSLGIVSALTNEQF
TRBJ2-5,TRBV7-2,ASSLAGGRTLRETQY
TRBJ1-2,TRBV6-1,ASSGKDSLYGYT
TRBJ2-7,TRBV20-1,SARDPGTGNEQY
TRBJ2-1,TRBV5-1,ASRMGVSDEQF
TRBJ2-3,TRBV20-1,SARDTDTDTQY
TRBJ2-1,TRBV20-1,SASDPGKPNEQF
TRBJ2-1,TRBV6-5,ASSRGGENNEQF
TRBJ2-1,TRBV5-1,ASSRNRAGTGFGEQF
TRBJ2-1,TRBV3-1,ASSPSFPTARFANEQF
TRBJ2-7,TRBV15,ATSSNTGVDSYEQY
TRBJ1-1,TRBV11-2,ASTPGGSNTEAF
TRBJ1-1,TRBV12-5,ASGLVRGLDTEAF
TRBJ1-5,TRBV2,ASSTTGRDQPQH